Presented here are 5 T cell receptor beta chains from one specimen sequenced in a study of T cells after yellow fever vaccination. TCRdb reprocessed the 5' RACE reads with MiXCR, giving one entry per CDR3 protein. The sample contains about 220,000 distinct CDR3 sequences, over 6.5% of which appear only once. The material was CD4+ T cells sorted from PBMCs, obtained on the day of the yellow fever booster vaccination. These receptors were collected from a man aged 25-45 years who received the YFV17D yellow fever vaccine.

There are a few counts of this clonotype. V gene TRBV20-1 combines with J gene TRBJ2-7, with D hard to call. Trimming removed 2 bases at V and 7 bases at J, with 15 bases between. Germline V lookup: CDR1 DFQATT, CDR2 SNEGSKA (reference sequence). The length of the CDR3 is 13 residues. CDR3 in amino acids: CSARNGQEVEQYF. The DNA of the CDR3 is TGCAGTGCTAGAAATGGGCAGGAAGTGGAGCAGTACTTC.

This clonotype was counted a few times. The V and J genes are TRBV6-1 and TRBJ2-1; D is ambiguous. The CDR3 is made up of 14 amino acids. Germline CDR1 MNHNS, CDR2 SASEGT. The germline V and J ends were trimmed by 6 bases and 4 bases, with 13 bases remaining between them. Written as DNA, the CDR3 is TGTGCCAGCAGCGCGAGAGACGGGTACAATGAGCAGTTCTTC. Its translation is CASSARDGYNEQFF.

V gene TRBV28 combines with J gene TRBJ1-2, with D perhaps TRBD1 (5 bases). The germline gives CDR1 MDHEN, CDR2 SYDVKM. The V and J ends lost 6 bases and 10 bases respectively, with 18 bases between them. CDR3 size: 13 residues. CDR3: CASSPPAGRAYTF. The DNA of the CDR3 is TGTGCCAGCAGCCCCCCTGCGGGACGTGCCTACACCTTC.

This clonotype has a handful of counts. This rearrangement joins TRBV18 to TRBJ2-7; possibly TRBD2 for D (5 bases). The length of the CDR3 is 14 residues. V lost 2 bases to trimming and J lost 6 bases, with 14 bases between them. Germline assignment: CDR1 KGHSH and CDR2 LQKENI. The CDR3 sequence is CASSPLDSESEQYF. The CDR3, as DNA: TGTGCCAGCTCACCATTGGACTCGGAATCCGAGCAGTACTTC.

This clonotype has ten or more counts. The chain joins TRBV5-1 to TRBJ2-1; TRBD2 aligns across 9 bases. Trimming took 7 bases from V and 7 from J; bases not matched to a gene: 6. CDR1 and CDR2 (germline): SGHRS, YFSETQ. There are 13 residues in the CDR3. CDR3 loop: CASGSGSGNEQFF. The CDR3 bases are TGCGCCAGCGGTAGCGGGAGCGGTAATGAGCAGTTCTTC.